This entry describes one TCR beta chain. Its specificity is unknown. CDR1 and CDR2 from the germline V gene are SQVTM and ANQGSEA. The ends were cut back, 4 bases at V and 4 bases at J, with 13 bases in the middle. The CDR3 is made up of 14 amino acids. This record comes from a study of response to subunit inactivated influenza vaccine. Findings and caveats of the study: Every seasonal influenza vaccination brings in few new T cells, the authors suggested.

Using its own MiXCR run on the RT-PCR reads, TCRdb lists one record per CDR3 protein. The sample lists 650,000 to 800,000 distinct CDR3 sequences; roughly 13% were seen once. The V call is TRBV29-1, the J call TRBJ2-2; D not certain. The clonotype comes from a man aged 50 or older who received an inactivated influenza vaccine. The sample here was PBMCs from blood, taken less than 15 days before vaccination. CDR3 in amino acids: CSVAPDPGTGELFF. CDR3 bases: TGCAGCGTTGCACCAGACCCTGGCACCGGGGAGCTGTTTTTT.